The sequence of this T cell receptor (beta chain) was determined in a study of vaccination effects on CD4 cells after COVID-19 (dated 2022 in TCRdb). About the investigation overall: Post-vaccine samples across the study were collected a median of 72 days after the second dose, with a range of 14 to 241. The study compared SARS-CoV-2 spike-specific CD4+ TCR repertoires before and after mRNA vaccination in COVID-19 convalescent patients and infection-naive vaccine recipients. A total of 10 COVID-19 convalescent patients and a handful of SARS-CoV-2-naive healthy vaccine recipients were included in the full study. The Oncomine TCR Beta short-read assay on an Illumina iSeq 100 was used to sequence cultures from other donors in the study. Here is what the overall study found, with its caveats: The study was limited by a small number of convalescent patients, and early post-infection timepoints were lacking. At late post-vaccination timepoints, both infection-induced and vaccine-induced clones showed marked clonal contraction, consistent with waning T cell responses. In healthy vaccine recipients, vaccine-induced clones were almost all SARS-CoV-2 mono-reactive, with only 1 of 255 cross-reactive with common cold coronaviruses.

With respect to this clone: There is no known antigen for this receptor. No base quality values were provided; no much bigger clone lies one nucleotide off.

CDR1 and CDR2 (MNHNS, SASEGT) derive from the germline V gene. The CDR3 starts with the cysteine, ends with the phenylalanine, and has 16 residues. This entry keeps only the CDR3 DNA: 48 bases, framed from base 1. Trimming removed 4 bases from V and 1 base from J; the gene matches leave 8 bases unexplained. In the ViraFEST assay, PBMC were stimulated with viral peptide pools, and antigen-specific CD4+ T cell clonotypes were then identified by expansion using TCR sequencing. After around 10 days of culture, CD4+ T cells were isolated with the EasySep CD4+ T cell isolation kit. Each participant got two doses of an mRNA SARS-CoV-2 vaccine, either BNT162b2 or mRNA-1273. Healthy vaccine recipients had no prior SARS-CoV-2 infection, confirmed by negative nucleocapsid antibodies before and after vaccination. Each well held some 1.9 million PBMC cultured in IMDM containing approximately 5% human AB serum, 8 to 10 IU/ml IL-2 and gentamicin, along with roughly 10 ug/ml peptides. Half of the culture medium was replaced with fresh IL-2-containing medium on days 3 and 7. Each peptide stimulation condition was cultured in triplicate wells unless otherwise noted. PBMC were separated from whole blood using Ficoll-Paque Plus gradient centrifugation and were then either cryopreserved at -140C or used fresh. The overlapping peptide pools covered the spike proteins of SARS-CoV-2 and of the common cold coronaviruses HCoV-NL63, HCoV-OC43 and HCoV-229E. Genomic DNA was extracted from cultured CD4+ T cells with the QIAamp micro DNA kit.

Libraries were prepared through the immunoSEQ multiplex PCR assay. TCR beta CDR3 sequencing was performed on DNA from the cultured, isolated CD4+ T cells. In the authors' own workflow: Non-productive TCR sequences were removed and reads were trimmed to the CDR3 region, keeping CDR3s of at least 7 amino acids. The MANAFEST web app was used to pick out antigen-specific clonotypes by comparing their expansion in peptide wells with that in reference cultures. To be called positive, a clone needed expansion at FDR<0.05 compared with the reference and with all other wells, an odds ratio greater than 5, and a frequency greater than 0.1% in two replicate wells. A clonotype was defined as cross-reactive if the clonotype was significantly expanded both in SARS-CoV-2 spike wells and in at least one common cold coronavirus spike condition. Using the stringdist R package, CDR3 similarity was measured by Levenshtein distance, and unrooted trees were constructed with ape in R 3.6.1. Sourced from immuneACCESS, this table was stored by TCRdb with only in-frame sequences that have V and J called. A share of the clones is absent; for the studies checked, an unresolved V gene accounts for under half, and the remainder has no known explanation. The V and J calls and the clone size are those of that table, but D and trimming were determined from the DNA. The sample records tens of thousands of clones, just under 75% of which are singletons. The ten top clones hold 1.5% to 1.9% of the sample.

This receptor was obtained from a human donor who received a COVID-19 vaccine. Specimen: CD4+ T cells from PBMCs cultured with HCoV-229E spike peptides, collected after COVID-19 vaccination. The sample's cell subset or site label, in plain terms: HCoV-229E spike overlapping peptide pool stimulation. The sequence is built from TRBV6-1 and TRBJ1-1, with TRBD1 identical over 8 junction bases. The nucleotides read TGTGCCAGCAGTGGATCTAGGGACAGGCCGAACACTGAAGCTTTCTTT. Translation gives CASSGSRDRPNTEAFF.